These 2 T cell receptor beta chains share one sample of origin, sequenced in a study of blood T cell repertoires in COVID-19. Measured with immunoSEQ multiplex PCR; TCRdb has only the in-frame clones, and not every one. Among about 200,000 clones listed, over 75% were seen once. Material for sequencing was peripheral blood. The receptors here all came from an elderly woman with acute or convalescent COVID-19.

The CDR3 loop is CASSLAYYRGSYNEQFF. The CDR3 DNA reads as TGTGCCAGCAGCTTGGCTTATTACAGGGGTTCCTACAATGAGCAGTTCTTC. J is TRBJ2-1 and V is TRBV5-8; 7 bases line up with TRBD1. The germline V gene has CDR1 SGHTS and CDR2 YDEGEE. The V segment lost 0 bases and the J segment 1 base; nucleotides outside the gene matches: 7. The CDR3 is made up of 17 amino acids. The whole variable domain, filled in from reference TRBV5-8 and TRBJ2-1, reads EAGVTQSPTHLIKTRGQQATLRCSPISGHTSVYWYQQALGLGLQFLLWYDEGEERNRGNFPPRFSGRQFPNYSSELNVNALELEDSALYLCASSLAYYRGSYNEQFFGPGTRLTVL.

The chain links TRBV5-1 to TRBJ2-3; TRBD1 matches 11 bases. The length of the CDR3 is 15 residues. The ends lost 3 bases at V and 3 bases at J; junction bases unmatched: 3. Per the germline V gene, CDR1 is SGHRS and CDR2 is YFSETQ. CDR3 residues: CASSWGTGGTDTQYF. The CDR3 nucleotides are TGCGCCAGCAGCTGGGGGACAGGGGGGACAGATACGCAGTATTTT.